This is a list of T cell receptor beta chains from one sample in a study of low-dose radiotherapy and immunotherapy resistance in tumors. TCRdb reprocessed the reads with MiXCR, giving one entry per CDR3 protein. The data contain tens of thousands of distinct CDR3 sequences, about 17% of them seen just once; the ten biggest clones take up approximately 1.3%. Sequenced material: PBMCs, taken after low-dose radiotherapy plus immunotherapy. The receptors were gathered from a male donor with prostate cancer. Each CDR3 is given with its conserved first and last residue. D genes are given only for firm matches. Rows may omit the clone size; those that give it use once, few, many or a size class.

j_gene | abundance | d_gene | v_gene | CDR3nt | CDR3aa
TRBJ2-7 | many | - | TRBV12-3/TRBV12-4 | TGTGCCAGCAGCCCCCAGGGCGGTTCCTACGAGCAGTACTTC | CASSPQGGSYEQYF
TRBJ2-7 | many | - | TRBV28 | TGTGCCAGCGTACGCGGTGCTGACTACGAGCAGTACTTC | CASVRGADYEQYF
TRBJ2-3 | few | - | TRBV7-9 | TGTGCCAGCAGCCCCCCCGAGGGGGGCATGGTCACAGATACGCAGTATTTT | CASSPPEGGMVTDTQYF
TRBJ2-7 | few | - | TRBV28 | TGTGCCAGCAGCCCTCGTTTTAACGAGCAGTACTTC | CASSPRFNEQYF
TRBJ2-5 | many | - | TRBV7-2 | TGTGCCAGCAGCCTCAGGGTCCAAGAGACCCAGTACTTC | CASSLRVQETQYF
TRBJ2-1 | many | - | TRBV5-6 | TGTGCCAGCAGCTTGGGTAGCGAGCAGTTCTTC | CASSLGSEQFF
TRBJ2-1 | many | - | TRBV7-9 | TGTGCCAGCAGCTTGCAGGATCAGTTCTTC | CASSLQDQFF
TRBJ1-3 | - | - | TRBV27 | TGTGCCAGCAGTTCCACAGGGTCGGGAAACACCATATATTTT | CASSSTGSGNTIYF
TRBJ1-1 | many | - | TRBV7-6 | TGTGCCAGCAGCCCAGGGTTGAACACTGAAGCTTTCTTT | CASSPGLNTEAFF
TRBJ1-2 | many | - | TRBV7-9 | TGTGCCAGCAGCCTTGGGGGGATCTATGGCTACACCTTC | CASSLGGIYGYTF
TRBJ2-3 | few | - | TRBV20-1 | TGCAGTGCTAGAGAGATCACAGATACGCAGTATTTT | CSAREITDTQYF
TRBJ2-1 | few | TRBD1 | TRBV5-1 | TGCGCCAGCAGCCCCCGACAGGGGGCTAGCCGTGAGCAGTTCTTC | CASSPRQGASREQFF
TRBJ1-5 | many | - | TRBV6-2/TRBV6-3 | TGTGCCAGCAGTGAACCCAGGGCGGGAAATCAGCCCCAGCATTTT | CASSEPRAGNQPQHF
TRBJ2-5 | many | - | TRBV28 | TGTGCCACCACGTCGGGAACAACCCAAGAGACCCAGTACTTC | CATTSGTTQETQYF
TRBJ1-5 | - | TRBD1 | TRBV20-1 | TGCAGTGCTAGGGAGACAGGGGCTCTCAATCAGCCCCAGCATTTT | CSARETGALNQPQHF
TRBJ1-1 | many | TRBD1 | TRBV11-3 | TGTGCCAGCAGCTTAGATCTAAAGATTAACAGGGGCGGTTGGAACACTGAAGCTTTCTTT | CASSLDLKINRGGWNTEAFF
TRBJ2-2 | many | - | TRBV13 | TGTGCCAGCAGCGCTGGGTACACCGGGGAGCTGTTTTTT | CASSAGYTGELFF
TRBJ2-7 | many | - | TRBV27 | TGTGCCAGCAGTTTGGCCCGAGGGCAGGGCGGCCACGAGCAGTACTTC | CASSLARGQGGHEQYF
TRBJ1-3 | many | - | TRBV6-5 | TGTGCCAGCAGGCCACTCTCTGGGACGTCCGGAAACACCATATATTTT | CASRPLSGTSGNTIYF
TRBJ2-3 | - | - | TRBV12-3/TRBV12-4 | TGTGCCAGCAGTTTGCTTCGAGGGACAGATACGCAGTATTTT | CASSLLRGTDTQYF